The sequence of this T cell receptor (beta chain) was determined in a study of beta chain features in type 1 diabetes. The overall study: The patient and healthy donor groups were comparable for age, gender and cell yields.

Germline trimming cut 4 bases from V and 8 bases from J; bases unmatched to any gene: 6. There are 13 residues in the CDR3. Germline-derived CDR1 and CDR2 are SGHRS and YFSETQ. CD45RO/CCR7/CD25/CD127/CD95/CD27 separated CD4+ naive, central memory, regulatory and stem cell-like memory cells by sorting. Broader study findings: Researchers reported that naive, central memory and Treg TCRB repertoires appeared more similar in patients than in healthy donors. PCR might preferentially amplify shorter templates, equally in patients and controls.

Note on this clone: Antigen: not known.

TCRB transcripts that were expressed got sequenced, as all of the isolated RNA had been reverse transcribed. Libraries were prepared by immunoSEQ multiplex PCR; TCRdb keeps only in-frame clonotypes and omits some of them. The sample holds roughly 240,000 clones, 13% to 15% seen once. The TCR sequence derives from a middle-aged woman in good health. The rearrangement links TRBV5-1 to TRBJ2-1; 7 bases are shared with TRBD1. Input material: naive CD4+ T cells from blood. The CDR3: CASSQGQSHEQFF. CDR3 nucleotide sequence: TGCGCCAGCAGCCAGGGACAGAGCCATGAGCAGTTCTTC. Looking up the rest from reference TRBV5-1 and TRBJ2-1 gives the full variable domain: KAGVTQTPRYLIKTRGQQVTLSCSPISGHRSVSWYQQTPGQGLQFLFEYFSETQRNKGNFPGRFSGRQFSNSRSEMNVSTLELGDSALYLCASSQGQSHEQFFGPGTRLTVL.